What follows are 12 T cell receptor beta chains derived from one specimen sequenced in a study of human versus mouse CDR3 diversity and MHC coevolution. The data were produced by immunoSEQ multiplex PCR, yet TCRdb's version contains in-frame clones alone and is incomplete. The sample holds 55,000 to 65,000 clones, about 94% seen once. Sequenced input: naive CD4+ T cells from blood. Subset here: CD45RO-negative CD62L-positive naive CD4 T cells. The source of these receptors is a person in their sixties or seventies in good health.

This clone has just one count. The chain uses TRBV7-3 and TRBJ2-2, with 10 bases matching TRBD2. This CDR3 has 21 amino acids. After removal of 5 bases from V and 8 bases from J, the junction contained 26 bases not matched to a gene. The germline gives CDR1 SGHTA, CDR2 FQGTGA. As DNA, the CDR3 is TGTGCCAGCAGCCCAGACCGAGGAAGCGGGGGCCTAGCGGGAGTCGGTGGGGAGCTGTTTTTT. Translated, it gives CASSPDRGSGGLAGVGGELFF.

A word on this clone: At one boundary the junction diverges from the germline segment, which might be a read error. V gene TRBV5-1 combines with J gene TRBJ2-2, with D unclear. The CDR3 has 14 residues. The V gene's germline CDR1 is SGHRS and CDR2 YFSETQ. CDR3: CAGSPQQNTGELFF. CDR3 nucleotides: TGCGCCGGCAGCCCACAACAGAACACCGGGGAGCTGTTTTTT.

The chain links TRBV25-1 to TRBJ2-1, with 9 bases that match TRBD1. The V and J ends lost 10 bases and 3 bases, in that order; junction bases with no gene match: 7. CDR1 and CDR2 (germline): MGHDK, SYGVNS. The length of the CDR3 is 14 residues. This CDR3 is CATVGQGGYNEQFF. DNA for the CDR3: TGTGCCACCGTGGGACAGGGAGGCTACAATGAGCAGTTCTTC. Together with reference TRBV25-1 and TRBJ2-1, the CDR3 gives the full variable domain: EADIYQTPRYLVIGTGKKITLECSQTMGHDKMYWYQQDPGMELHLIHYSYGVNSTEKGDLSSESTVSRIRTEHFPLTLESARPSHTSQYLCATVGQGGYNEQFFGPGTRLTVL.

V and J are TRBV2 and TRBJ1-1; weak D call: TRBD1 (5 bases). The CDR3 extends over 13 amino acids. Germline CDR1 reads SNHLY; CDR2 reads FYNNEI. V lost 6 bases, J lost 2 bases, and 10 bases lay in between. The CDR3 sequence is CASSQGPNTEAFF. The CDR3 coding sequence is TGTGCCAGCAGCCAGGGCCCTAACACTGAAGCTTTCTTT.

V and J are TRBV5-4 and TRBJ2-1; 9 bases agree with TRBD2. V was clipped by 3 bases and J by 6 bases; unmatched bases: 7. There are 15 residues in the CDR3. Germline CDR1 SGHNT, CDR2 YYREEE (reference sequence). The CDR3, as DNA: TGTGCCAGCAGCTCCCGACTAGCGGACTTCAATGAGCAGTTCTTC. It codes for CASSSRLADFNEQFF.

This clone was seen a few times. This chain links TRBV21-1 with TRBJ2-2; the table's D call of TRBD2 was not tested on the DNA. TRBV21-1 constitutes a pseudogene. This CDR3 has 15 amino acids. The CDR3 DNA reads TGTGCCAGCAGGACGACTAGCGGGAAGGCCGGGGAGCTGTTTTTT. Translating gives CASRTTSGKAGELFF.

The rearrangement uses TRBV6-6 and TRBJ2-1, with 8 bases lining up with TRBD1. V shed 8 bases, J shed 7 bases, and the junction held 10 bases outside the gene matches. The CDR3 runs 14 residues. Per the germline V gene, CDR1 is MNHNY and CDR2 is SVGAGI (reference sequence). CDR3 nucleotide sequence: TGTGCCAGCTTTGGGCGGACAGGGACGAATGAGCAGTTCTTC. As protein: CASFGRTGTNEQFF.

The chain carries TRBV6-5 and TRBJ2-2; 7 positions match TRBD1. The CDR3 length is 13 residues. Germline CDR1 reads MNHEY; CDR2 reads SVGAGI. The junction had 4 bases not matched to a gene; V was cut back by 6 bases and J by 6 bases. CDR3 loop: CASRLRGPGELFF. DNA for the CDR3: TGTGCCAGCAGGTTAAGGGGGCCCGGGGAGCTGTTTTTT.

As concerns this clone: Germline and junction disagree at one end, which may indicate a read error. The chain recombines TRBV5-1 with TRBJ1-2; 7 bases line up with TRBD1. This CDR3 is 15 amino acids long. CDR1 is SGHRS, CDR2 YFSETQ, per germline. The CDR3 region is CASSPLGQGVDGHTF. The CDR3 DNA sequence: TGCGCCAGCAGCCCGCTGGGCCAGGGGGTCGATGGCCACACCTTC.

The chain joins TRBV29-1 to TRBJ2-7; D is ambiguous. CDR1 SQVTM and CDR2 ANQGSEA come from the germline V gene. The V gene lost 4 bases and the J gene lost 2 bases, with 12 bases spanning the gap. The CDR3 is made up of 13 amino acids. CDR3 protein: CSVVILRTYEQYF. In nucleotides, the CDR3 is TGCAGCGTTGTAATACTCCGAACCTACGAGCAGTACTTC.

The CDR3 region is CASSLGGRTSGRTETQYF. The CDR3 coding sequence is TGCGCCAGCAGCTTGGGGGGGAGGACTAGCGGGAGGACAGAGACCCAGTACTTC. This rearrangement joins TRBV5-1 to TRBJ2-5; TRBD2 agrees at 14 bases. Unmatched junction bases numbered 8, after V lost 0 bases and J lost 4 bases. Germline V gene data show CDR1 as SGHRS and CDR2 as YFSETQ. CDR3 length: 18 residues.

The J gene is TRBJ2-2, the V gene TRBV19; D uncertain. This CDR3 contains 15 residues. Trimming left V 2 bases short and J 2 bases short, with 9 bases between. CDR1 is LNHDA and CDR2 is SQIVND in the germline V gene (reference sequence). CDR3 loop: CASSISAGNTGELFF. In DNA, the CDR3 is TGTGCCAGTAGTATATCGGCAGGTAACACCGGGGAGCTGTTTTTT.